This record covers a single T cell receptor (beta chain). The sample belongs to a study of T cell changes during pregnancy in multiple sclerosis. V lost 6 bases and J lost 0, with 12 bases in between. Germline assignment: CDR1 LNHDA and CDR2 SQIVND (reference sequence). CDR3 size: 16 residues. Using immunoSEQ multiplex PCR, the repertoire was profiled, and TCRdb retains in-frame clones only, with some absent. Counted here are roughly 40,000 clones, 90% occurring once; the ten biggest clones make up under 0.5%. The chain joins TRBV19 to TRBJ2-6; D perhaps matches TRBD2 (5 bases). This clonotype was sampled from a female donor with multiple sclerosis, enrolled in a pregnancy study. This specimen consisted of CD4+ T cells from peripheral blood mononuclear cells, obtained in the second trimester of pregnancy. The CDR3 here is CASSPGLISGANVLTF. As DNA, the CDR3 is TGTGCCAGTAGCCCCGGACTGATCTCTGGGGCCAACGTCCTGACTTTC. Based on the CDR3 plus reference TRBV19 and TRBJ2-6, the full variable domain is DGGITQSPKYLFRKEGQNVTLSCEQNLNHDAMYWYRQDPGQGLRLIYYSQIVNDFQKGDIAEGYSVSREKKESFPLTVTSAQKNPTAFYLCASSPGLISGANVLTFGAGSRLTVL.